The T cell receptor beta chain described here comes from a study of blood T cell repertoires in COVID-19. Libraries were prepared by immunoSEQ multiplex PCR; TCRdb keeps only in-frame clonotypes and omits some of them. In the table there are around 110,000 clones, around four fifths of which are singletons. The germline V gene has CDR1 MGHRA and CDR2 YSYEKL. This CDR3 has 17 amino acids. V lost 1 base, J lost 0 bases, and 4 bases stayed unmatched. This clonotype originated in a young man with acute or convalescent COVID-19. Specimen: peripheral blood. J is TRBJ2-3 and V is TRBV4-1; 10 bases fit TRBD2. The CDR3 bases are TGCGCCAGCAGCCAAGGAGGGGGACTAGCGAGCACAGATACGCAGTATTTT. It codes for CASSQGGGLASTDTQYF.